This entry describes one T cell receptor beta chain. The antigen this receptor binds is unknown. At one end the junction does not follow the germline gene, possibly because of a read error. The CDR3 covers 13 residues, taking in both the cysteine and the phenylalanine. Only CDR3 DNA remains: 39 bases, in frame from the first base. CDR1 is given as MGHDK and CDR2 as SYGVNS, both from the germline V gene. To prepare the library, the immunoSEQ multiplex PCR assay was applied. TCRdb re-hosts the immuneACCESS table, in-frame sequences only. Its copies lack some clones; in the studies checked, an unresolved V gene accounts for under half of them, and the cause for the rest is not known. The sample contains tens of thousands of clones, about 94% of them found a single time. Together, the top ten hold over 0.2% of the sample. This record belongs to a study of technical replicates of blood from a handful of donors listed by TCRdb under 2017.

Here the chain combines TRBV25-1 and TRBJ1-2, with 9 central nucleotides matching TRBD1. Input material: T cells isolated from PBMCs. This TCR was sampled from a human donor in good health. The encoded CDR3 is CASRESGQGLHTF. The nucleotides are TGTGCCAGCAGAGAATCGGGACAGGGTCTCCACACCTTC.